Below are 22 T cell receptor beta chains sequenced from a single sample in a study of blood T cell repertoires in COVID-19. Sequenced by immunoSEQ multiplex PCR; TCRdb stores in-frame clones only, minus some. The table includes approximately 66,000 clones, about nine tenths detected once. Source material: peripheral blood. Receptors originate from a woman aged 45-65 years with active or convalescent COVID-19.

The V gene is TRBV7-2, the J gene TRBJ1-4; D remains ambiguous. The CDR3 covers 15 residues. The V gene lost 1 base and the J gene lost 2 bases, with 8 bases spanning the gap. The germline V gene has CDR1 SGHTA and CDR2 FQGNSA. Written as DNA, the CDR3 is TGTGCCAGCAGCTTAGGTGCCAGTACTAATGAAAAACTGTTTTTT. It translates to CASSLGASTNEKLFF.

The CDR3 DNA is TGCAGTGCTAGTACGACGGGAGAAGAGACCCAGTACTTC. Protein sequence: CSASTTGEETQYF. The V gene is TRBV20-1, the J gene TRBJ2-5; weak D call: TRBD2 (6 bases). CDR3 size: 13 residues. Germline V lookup: CDR1 DFQATT, CDR2 SNEGSKA (reference sequence). Trimming left V 3 bases short and J 3 bases short, with 11 bases between.

V gene TRBV28 combines with J gene TRBJ2-7; 10 bases agree with TRBD1. Germline V gives CDR1 MDHEN, CDR2 SYDVKM. V lost 4 bases and J lost 3; bases outside the gene matches: 9. CDR3 length: 16 amino acids. CDR3 protein: CASSSVSGTGVYEQYF. CDR3 bases: TGTGCCAGCAGTTCGGTCAGTGGGACAGGGGTCTACGAGCAGTACTTC.

This chain uses TRBV28 with TRBJ1-1; 8 positions agree with TRBD1. In germline, CDR1 is MDHEN, CDR2 SYDVKM. The CDR3 is made up of 16 amino acids. V lost 6 bases to trimming and J lost 0 bases; unmatched junction nucleotides: 9. The DNA for the CDR3 is TGTGCCAGCAGCCCGGGACAGGCCGAGATGAACACTGAAGCTTTCTTT. Residues: CASSPGQAEMNTEAFF. Variable domain in full (rest from reference TRBV28 and TRBJ1-1): DVKVTQSSRYLVKRTGEKVFLECVQDMDHENMFWYRQDPGLGLRLIYFSYDVKMKEKGDIPEGYSVSREKKERFSLILESASTNQTSMYLCASSPGQAEMNTEAFFGQGTRLTVV.

This sequence joins TRBV15 and TRBJ1-5; 7 bases line up with TRBD1. In germline, CDR1 is LNHNV, CDR2 YYDKDF (reference sequence). CDR3 length: 17 amino acids. V dropped 5 bases and J dropped 4; count of bases not matched to a gene: 14. The CDR3 coding sequence is TGTGCCACCAGCCTACACCGACAACCGACAGGGAATCAGCCCCAGCATTTT. Translated: CATSLHRQPTGNQPQHF.

This sequence joins TRBV3-1 (or the pseudogene TRBV3-2) and TRBJ2-7; 7 nucleotides match TRBD1. V trimming: 1 base; J trimming: 2 bases; junction bases outside the gene matches: 5. The germline V gene has CDR1 LGHDT and CDR2 YNNKEL (reference sequence). The CDR3 has 15 residues. CDR3 in DNA: TGTGCCAGCAGCCAAGCGGACAGGCATCCCTACGAGCAGTACTTC. Amino acids: CASSQADRHPYEQYF.

The rearrangement links TRBV28 to TRBJ1-2, with D maybe TRBD1 (5 bases). The V gene's germline CDR1 is MDHEN and CDR2 SYDVKM. V lost 6 bases, J lost 8 bases, and 13 bases lay in between. CDR3 size: 12 residues. The CDR3 nucleotides read TGTGCCAGCAGCCCCTCAGGGATGGGCTACACCTTC. It yields the protein CASSPSGMGYTF.

The V call is TRBV7-6, the J call TRBJ2-3; TRBD1 matches at 10 bases. The V gene's germline CDR1 is SGHVS and CDR2 FNYEAQ. The junction had 6 bases not matched to a gene; V was cut back by 4 bases and J by 2 bases. The CDR3 contains 16 residues. The CDR3 DNA sequence: TGTGCCAGCAGCTCGAGACAGGGGGCCCCCACAGATACGCAGTATTTT. Translation: CASSSRQGAPTDTQYF.

The chain is built from TRBV5-1 and TRBJ2-3; D is possibly TRBD2 (5 bases). Germline-derived CDR1 and CDR2 are SGHRS and YFSETQ. V was clipped by 2 bases and J by 0 bases, with 7 bases between them. The CDR3 is 14 amino acids. CDR3 sequence reads: CASSFEGSTDTQYF. CDR3 DNA: TGCGCCAGCAGCTTCGAGGGTAGCACAGATACGCAGTATTTT.

J is TRBJ2-3 and V is TRBV5-4, with 7 bases fitting TRBD1. The germline V gene has CDR1 SGHNT and CDR2 YYREEE (reference sequence). The length of the CDR3 is 14 residues. The J segment lost 3 bases and the V segment lost 0 bases, leaving 1 base of the junction unmatched. For the CDR3, the DNA is TGTGCCAGCAGCTTGGCACAGGGGACAGATACGCAGTATTTT. Its translation: CASSLAQGTDTQYF.

The gene calls are TRBV3-1 (or the pseudogene TRBV3-2) and TRBJ2-7, with a tentative D call TRBD1 (5 bases). The length of the CDR3 is 14 residues. CDR1 and CDR2 from the germline V gene are LGHDT and YNNKEL (reference sequence). The V end was cut by 5 bases, the J end by 2 bases, with 13 bases between. CDR3 nucleotides: TGTGCCAGCAGCGGACCCGACAGACCCTACGAGCAGTACTTC. Amino acid sequence: CASSGPDRPYEQYF.

The rearrangement links TRBV28 to TRBJ2-7, with 15 nucleotides matching TRBD2. After removal of 5 bases from V and 2 bases from J, the junction contained 7 bases not matched to a gene. The CDR3 runs to 17 residues. Germline assignment: CDR1 MDHEN and CDR2 SYDVKM. The CDR3 DNA sequence: TGTGCCAGCAGTGGCTCTGGACTAGCGGGAGGGACCTACGAGCAGTACTTC. Amino acids: CASSGSGLAGGTYEQYF.

V and J are TRBV5-5 and TRBJ1-1, with a tentative D call TRBD1 (5 bases). The CDR3 is made up of 13 amino acids. Germline V gives CDR1 SGHKS, CDR2 YYEKEE (reference sequence). Trimming took 4 bases from V and 4 from J, leaving 11 bases between them. The CDR3 region is CASSPMGGTEAFF. The CDR3 region has the DNA TGTGCCAGCAGCCCCATGGGGGGCACTGAAGCTTTCTTT.

The chain recombines TRBV7-6 with TRBJ2-5; 8 nucleotides line up with TRBD2. This CDR3 region has 17 residues. Trimming removed 2 bases from V and 4 bases from J; junction bases left unmatched: 12. The germline V gene encodes CDR1 SGHVS and CDR2 FNYEAQ. The CDR3 reads CASSLPGLAREVETQYF. CDR3 bases: TGTGCCAGCAGCTTACCAGGACTAGCCCGGGAGGTAGAGACCCAGTACTTC.

The rearrangement joins TRBV7-9 to TRBJ2-7, with TRBD1 matching 12 bases. CDR1 is SEHNR and CDR2 is FQNEAQ in the germline V gene (reference sequence). Trimming at V came to 4 bases and at J to 7 bases, leaving 5 bases not matched to a gene. The CDR3 extends over 14 amino acids. CDR3 bases: TGTGCCAGCAGCTCGGGACAGGGGGCGAGAGAGCAGTACTTC. Amino acid sequence: CASSSGQGAREQYF.

The chain couples TRBV5-5 to TRBJ2-7, with D possibly matching TRBD2 (6 bases). Looked up from germline, CDR1 is SGHKS and CDR2 is YYEKEE (reference sequence). CDR3 length: 16 residues. The V end was cut by 0 bases, the J end by 2 bases, with 15 bases between. This CDR3 is CASSLGPGLEAYEQYF. CDR3 coding DNA: TGTGCCAGCAGCTTGGGACCGGGACTCGAAGCCTACGAGCAGTACTTC.

This sequence joins TRBV6-5 and TRBJ2-7; 7 bases line up with TRBD1. Germline V gives CDR1 MNHEY, CDR2 SVGAGI. This CDR3 is 15 amino acids long. The V gene end was trimmed by 2 bases and the J gene end by 1 base; junction bases not matched to a gene: 5. This CDR3 reads CASSYTNRGSYEQYF. The CDR3 DNA sequence: TGTGCCAGCAGTTACACGAACAGGGGATCCTACGAGCAGTACTTC.

This chain links TRBV4-2 with TRBJ1-1, with a tentative D call TRBD1 (6 bases). The V and J ends lost 4 bases and 0 bases respectively, with 12 bases between them. Per the germline V gene, CDR1 is LGHNA and CDR2 is YNFKEQ. The CDR3 is 15 amino acids. In nucleotides, the CDR3 is TGTGCCAGCAGCCTAGAACAGGGAATGAACACTGAAGCTTTCTTT. Amino acids: CASSLEQGMNTEAFF.

The chain is built from TRBV9 and TRBJ2-2, with 14 bases identical to TRBD2. This CDR3 has 17 amino acids. The trim removed 2 bases at V and 5 bases at J, leaving 5 bases unmatched. The germline V gene has CDR1 SGDLS and CDR2 YYNGEE. The CDR3 DNA reads as TGTGCCAGCAGCGTTTTCAGACTAGCGGGAGGGACCGGGGAGCTGTTTTTT. Translation gives CASSVFRLAGGTGELFF.

The chain recombines TRBV13 with TRBJ2-6; no reliable D call. Germline V gene data show CDR1 as PRHDT and CDR2 as FYEKMQ (reference sequence). This CDR3 has 14 residues. V lost 5 bases, J lost 0 bases, and 5 bases lay in between. In DNA, the CDR3 is TGTGCCAGCAGCCTACGCTCTGGGGCCAACGTCCTGACTTTC. Translation: CASSLRSGANVLTF.

The chain has TRBV23-1 and TRBJ2-5; D possibly corresponds to TRBD1 (5 bases). TRBV23-1 has ORF status, its function being uncertain. The CDR3 totals 15 residues. V lost 3 bases and J lost 4, with 15 bases in between. The CDR3 loop reads CASSHLETDRETQYF. The CDR3 nucleotides read TGCGCCAGCAGTCATCTAGAGACAGATCGAGAGACCCAGTACTTC.

This clone has just one count. The V call is TRBV30, the J call TRBJ1-6; tentative D call: TRBD1 (6 bases). In germline, CDR1 is GTSNPN, CDR2 SVGIG (reference sequence). Trimming took off 4 bases at V and 7 bases at J, with 14 bases between the two ends. This CDR3 has 14 amino acids. The CDR3 loop is CAWKVTGRNSPLHF. In DNA, the CDR3 is TGTGCCTGGAAGGTAACAGGGAGAAATTCACCCCTCCACTTT.